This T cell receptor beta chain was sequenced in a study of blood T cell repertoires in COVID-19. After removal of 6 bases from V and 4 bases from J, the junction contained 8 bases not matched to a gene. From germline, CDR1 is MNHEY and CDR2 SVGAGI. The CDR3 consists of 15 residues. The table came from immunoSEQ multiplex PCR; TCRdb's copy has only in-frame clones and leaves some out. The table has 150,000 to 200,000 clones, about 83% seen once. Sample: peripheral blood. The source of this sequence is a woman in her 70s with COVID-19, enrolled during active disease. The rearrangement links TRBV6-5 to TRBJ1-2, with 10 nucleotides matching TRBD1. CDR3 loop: CASSRGGQGFYGYTF. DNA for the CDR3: TGTGCCAGCAGCCGAGGGGGACAGGGGTTCTATGGCTACACCTTC.